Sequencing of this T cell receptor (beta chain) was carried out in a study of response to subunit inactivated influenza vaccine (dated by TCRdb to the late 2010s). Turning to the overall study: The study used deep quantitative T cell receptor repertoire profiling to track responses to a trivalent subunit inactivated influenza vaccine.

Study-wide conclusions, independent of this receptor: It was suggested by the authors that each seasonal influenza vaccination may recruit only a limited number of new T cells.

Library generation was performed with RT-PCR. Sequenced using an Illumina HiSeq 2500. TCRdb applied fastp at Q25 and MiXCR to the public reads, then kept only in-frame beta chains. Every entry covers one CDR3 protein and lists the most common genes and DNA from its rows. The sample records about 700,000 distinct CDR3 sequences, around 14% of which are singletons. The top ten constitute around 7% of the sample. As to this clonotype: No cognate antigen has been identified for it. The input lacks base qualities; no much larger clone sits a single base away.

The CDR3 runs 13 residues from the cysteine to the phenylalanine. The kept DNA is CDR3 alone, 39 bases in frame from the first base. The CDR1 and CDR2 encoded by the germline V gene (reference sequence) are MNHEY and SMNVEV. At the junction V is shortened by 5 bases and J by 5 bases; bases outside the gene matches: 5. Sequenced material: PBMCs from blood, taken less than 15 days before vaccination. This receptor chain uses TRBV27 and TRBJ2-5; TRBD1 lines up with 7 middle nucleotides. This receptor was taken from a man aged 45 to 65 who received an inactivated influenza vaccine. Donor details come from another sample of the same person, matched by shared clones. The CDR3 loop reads CASSPHRGETQYF. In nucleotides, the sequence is TGTGCCAGCAGTCCTCACAGGGGCGAGACCCAGTACTTC.